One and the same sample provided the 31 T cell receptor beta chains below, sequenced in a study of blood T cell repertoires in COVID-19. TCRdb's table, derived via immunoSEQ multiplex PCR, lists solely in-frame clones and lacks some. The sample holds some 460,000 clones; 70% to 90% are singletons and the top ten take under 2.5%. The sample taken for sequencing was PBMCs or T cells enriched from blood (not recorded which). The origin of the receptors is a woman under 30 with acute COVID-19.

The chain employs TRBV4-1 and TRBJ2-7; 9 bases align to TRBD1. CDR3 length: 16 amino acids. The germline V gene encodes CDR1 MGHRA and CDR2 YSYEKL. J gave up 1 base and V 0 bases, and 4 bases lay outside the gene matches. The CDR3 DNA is TGCGCCAGCAGCCAAGATATGGGACAGGGATCCTACGAGCAGTACTTC. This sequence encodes CASSQDMGQGSYEQYF.

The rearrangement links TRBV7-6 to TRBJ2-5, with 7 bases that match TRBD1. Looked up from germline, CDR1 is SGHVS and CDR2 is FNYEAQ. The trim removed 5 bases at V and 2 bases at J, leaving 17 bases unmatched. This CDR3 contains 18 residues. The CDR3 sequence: CASSLRAPGGRTQETQYF. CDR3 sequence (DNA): TGTGCCAGCAGCCTAAGGGCTCCAGGGGGAAGGACGCAAGAGACCCAGTACTTC. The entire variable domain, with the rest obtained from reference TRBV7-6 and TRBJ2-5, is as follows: GAGVSQSPRYKVTKRGQDVALRCDPISGHVSLYWYRQALGQGPEFLTYFNYEAQQDKSGLPNDRFSAERPEGSISTLTIQRTEQRDSAMYRCASSLRAPGGRTQETQYFGPGTRLLVL.

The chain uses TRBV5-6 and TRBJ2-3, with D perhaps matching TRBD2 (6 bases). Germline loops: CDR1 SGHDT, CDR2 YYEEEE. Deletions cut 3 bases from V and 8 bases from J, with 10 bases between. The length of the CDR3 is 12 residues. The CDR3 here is CASSSMGGTQYF. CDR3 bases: TGTGCCAGCAGCTCAATGGGGGGTACGCAGTATTTT.

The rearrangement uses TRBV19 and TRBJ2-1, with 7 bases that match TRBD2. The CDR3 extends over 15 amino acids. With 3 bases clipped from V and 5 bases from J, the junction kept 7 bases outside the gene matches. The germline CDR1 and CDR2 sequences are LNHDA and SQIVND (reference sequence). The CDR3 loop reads CASSIGAGQHNEQFF. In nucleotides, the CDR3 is TGTGCCAGTAGTATTGGAGCGGGGCAGCACAATGAGCAGTTCTTC.

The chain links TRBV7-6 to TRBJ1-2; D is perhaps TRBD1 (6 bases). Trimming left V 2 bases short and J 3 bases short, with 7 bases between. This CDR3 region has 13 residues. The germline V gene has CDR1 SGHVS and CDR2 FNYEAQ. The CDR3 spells CASSLRQDYGYTF. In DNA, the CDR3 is TGTGCCAGCAGCTTACGACAGGACTATGGCTACACCTTC.

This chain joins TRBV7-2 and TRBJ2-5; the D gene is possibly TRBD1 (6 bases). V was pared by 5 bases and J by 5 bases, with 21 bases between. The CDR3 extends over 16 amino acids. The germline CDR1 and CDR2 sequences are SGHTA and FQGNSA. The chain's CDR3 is CASSVMGQGIFETQYF. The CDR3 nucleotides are TGTGCCAGCAGCGTAATGGGGCAGGGGATATTCGAGACCCAGTACTTC.

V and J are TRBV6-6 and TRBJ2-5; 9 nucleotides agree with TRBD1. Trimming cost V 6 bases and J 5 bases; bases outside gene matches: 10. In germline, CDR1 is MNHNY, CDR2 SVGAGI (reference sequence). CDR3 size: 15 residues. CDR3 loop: CASSHGTGRRETQYF. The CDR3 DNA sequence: TGTGCCAGCAGCCACGGGACAGGGCGACGGGAGACCCAGTACTTC.

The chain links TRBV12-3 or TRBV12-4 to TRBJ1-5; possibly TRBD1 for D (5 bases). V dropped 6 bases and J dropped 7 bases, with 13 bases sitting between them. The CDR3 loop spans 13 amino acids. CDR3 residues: CASSRQGGQPQHF. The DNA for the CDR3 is TGTGCCAGCAGCCGTCAGGGAGGCCAGCCCCAGCATTTT.

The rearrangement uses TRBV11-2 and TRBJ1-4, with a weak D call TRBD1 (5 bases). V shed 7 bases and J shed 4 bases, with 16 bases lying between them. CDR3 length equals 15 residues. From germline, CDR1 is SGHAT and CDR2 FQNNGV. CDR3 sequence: CASTSGGGVNEKLFF. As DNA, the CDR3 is TGTGCCAGCACCTCCGGTGGGGGGGTTAATGAAAAACTGTTTTTT.

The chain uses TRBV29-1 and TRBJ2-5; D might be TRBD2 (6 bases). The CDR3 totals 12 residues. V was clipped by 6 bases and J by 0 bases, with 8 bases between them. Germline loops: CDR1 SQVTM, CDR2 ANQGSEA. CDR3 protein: CSVSGYQETQYF. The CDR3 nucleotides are TGCAGCGTGAGCGGGTACCAAGAGACCCAGTACTTC.

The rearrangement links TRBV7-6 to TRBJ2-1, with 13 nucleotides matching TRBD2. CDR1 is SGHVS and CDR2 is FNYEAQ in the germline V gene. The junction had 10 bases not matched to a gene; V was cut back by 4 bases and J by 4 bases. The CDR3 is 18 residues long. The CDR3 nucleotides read TGTGCCAGCAGCTCTCGGACTAGCGGGAGCCATTCTTACAATGAGCAGTTCTTC. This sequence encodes CASSSRTSGSHSYNEQFF.

CDR3 residues: CASSETDMNTEAFF. DNA of the CDR3: TGTGCCAGCAGCGAGACCGACATGAACACTGAAGCTTTCTTT. The rearrangement uses TRBV7-2 and TRBJ1-1; no definite D call. Trimming took 5 bases from V and 0 from J, leaving 10 bases between them. The germline V gene encodes CDR1 SGHTA and CDR2 FQGNSA. The CDR3 extends over 14 amino acids.

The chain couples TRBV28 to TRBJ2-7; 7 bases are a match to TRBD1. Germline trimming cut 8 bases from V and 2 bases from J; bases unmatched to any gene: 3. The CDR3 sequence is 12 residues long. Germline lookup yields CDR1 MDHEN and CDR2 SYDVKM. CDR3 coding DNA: TGTGCCAGCGGGACAGTGACCTACGAGCAGTACTTC. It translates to CASGTVTYEQYF.

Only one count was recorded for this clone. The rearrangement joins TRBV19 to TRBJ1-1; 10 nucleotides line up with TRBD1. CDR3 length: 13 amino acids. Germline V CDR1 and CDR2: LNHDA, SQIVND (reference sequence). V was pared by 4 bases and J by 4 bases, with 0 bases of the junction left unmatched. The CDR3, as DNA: TGTGCCAGTAGTAGGACAGGGGGCACTGAAGCTTTCTTT. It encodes CASSRTGGTEAFF.

The CDR3 spells CAWSPQQGYPATNEKLFF. For the CDR3, the DNA is TGTGCCTGGAGCCCTCAACAGGGATACCCTGCAACTAATGAAAAACTGTTTTTT. The rearrangement links TRBV30 to TRBJ1-4; D perhaps matches TRBD1 (6 bases). V was clipped by 3 bases and J by 0 bases, with 20 bases between them. The germline V gene encodes CDR1 GTSNPN and CDR2 SVGIG (reference sequence). The CDR3 runs to 18 residues.

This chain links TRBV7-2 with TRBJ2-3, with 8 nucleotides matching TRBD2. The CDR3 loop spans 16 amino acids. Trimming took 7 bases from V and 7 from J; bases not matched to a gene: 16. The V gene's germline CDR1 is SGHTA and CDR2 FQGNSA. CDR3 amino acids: CASTREGTRGSNTQYF. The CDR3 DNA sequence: TGTGCCAGCACCCGGGAGGGGACTAGGGGGTCAAATACGCAGTATTTT.

For the CDR3, the DNA is TGTGCCACCAGCAGAGGACCGAAAACAGGATATGGCTACACCTTC. It is translated as CATSRGPKTGYGYTF. The V gene is TRBV15, the J gene TRBJ1-2; a weak D match, TRBD1 (5 bases). The V end lost 1 base, the J end lost 5 bases, and 14 bases lay between the germline ends. CDR3 length equals 15 residues. The germline gives CDR1 LNHNV, CDR2 YYDKDF (reference sequence).

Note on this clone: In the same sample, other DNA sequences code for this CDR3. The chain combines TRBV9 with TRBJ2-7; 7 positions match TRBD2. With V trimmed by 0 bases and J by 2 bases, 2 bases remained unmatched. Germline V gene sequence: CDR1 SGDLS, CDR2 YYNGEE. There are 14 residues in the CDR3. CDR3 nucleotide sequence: TGTGCCAGCAGCGTAGGGGGAGGGACCTACGAGCAGTACTTC. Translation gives CASSVGGGTYEQYF.

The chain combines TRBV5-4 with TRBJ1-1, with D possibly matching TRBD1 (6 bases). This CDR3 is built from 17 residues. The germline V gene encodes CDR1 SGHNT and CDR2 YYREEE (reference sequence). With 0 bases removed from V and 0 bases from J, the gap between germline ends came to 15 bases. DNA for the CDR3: TGTGCCAGCAGCTTGGACAGGGTGGGAGTCATGAACACTGAAGCTTTCTTT. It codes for CASSLDRVGVMNTEAFF.

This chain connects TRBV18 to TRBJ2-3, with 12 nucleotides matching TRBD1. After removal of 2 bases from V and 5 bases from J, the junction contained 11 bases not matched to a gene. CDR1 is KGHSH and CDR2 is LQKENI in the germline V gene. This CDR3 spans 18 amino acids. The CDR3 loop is CASSPVVAGQGARDTQYF. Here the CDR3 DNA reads TGTGCCAGCTCACCAGTGGTAGCGGGACAGGGGGCAAGAGATACGCAGTATTTT.

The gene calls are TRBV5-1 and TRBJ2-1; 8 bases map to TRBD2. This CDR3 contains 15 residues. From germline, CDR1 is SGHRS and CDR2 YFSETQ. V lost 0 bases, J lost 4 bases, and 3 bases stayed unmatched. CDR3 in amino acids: CASSLVLAGYNEQFF. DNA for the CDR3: TGCGCCAGCAGCTTGGTGTTAGCGGGATACAATGAGCAGTTCTTC.

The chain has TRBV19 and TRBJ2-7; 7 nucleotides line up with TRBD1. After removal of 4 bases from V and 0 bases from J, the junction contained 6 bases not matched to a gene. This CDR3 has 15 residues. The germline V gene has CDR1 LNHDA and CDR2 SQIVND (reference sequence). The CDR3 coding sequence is TGTGCCAGTAGTACCGGGACAGATCCCTCCTACGAGCAGTACTTC. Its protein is CASSTGTDPSYEQYF. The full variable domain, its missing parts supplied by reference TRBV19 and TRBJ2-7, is DGGITQSPKYLFRKEGQNVTLSCEQNLNHDAMYWYRQDPGQGLRLIYYSQIVNDFQKGDIAEGYSVSREKKESFPLTVTSAQKNPTAFYLCASSTGTDPSYEQYFGPGTRLTVT.

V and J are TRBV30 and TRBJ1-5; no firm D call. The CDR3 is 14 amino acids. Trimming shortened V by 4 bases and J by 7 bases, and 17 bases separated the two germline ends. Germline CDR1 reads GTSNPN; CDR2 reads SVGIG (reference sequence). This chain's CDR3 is CAWNSGSHNQPQHF. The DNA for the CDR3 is TGTGCCTGGAATTCGGGATCCCACAACCAGCCCCAGCATTTT.

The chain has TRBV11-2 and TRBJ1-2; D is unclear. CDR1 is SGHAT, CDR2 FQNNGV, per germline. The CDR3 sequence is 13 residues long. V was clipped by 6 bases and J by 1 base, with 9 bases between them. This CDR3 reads CASSPQVNYGYTF. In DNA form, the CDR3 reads TGTGCCAGCAGTCCCCAGGTTAACTATGGCTACACCTTC.

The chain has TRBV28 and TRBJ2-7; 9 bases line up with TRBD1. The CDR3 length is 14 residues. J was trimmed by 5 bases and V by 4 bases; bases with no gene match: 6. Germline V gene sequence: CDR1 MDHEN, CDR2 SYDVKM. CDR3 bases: TGTGCCAGCAGTTCGACAGGGGGTCTCAACGAGCAGTACTTC. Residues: CASSSTGGLNEQYF.

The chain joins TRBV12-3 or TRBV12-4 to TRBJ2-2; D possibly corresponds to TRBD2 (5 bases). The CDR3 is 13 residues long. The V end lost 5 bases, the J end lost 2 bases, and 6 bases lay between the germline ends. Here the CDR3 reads CASSGGNTGELFF. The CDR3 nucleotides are TGTGCCAGCAGTGGAGGCAACACCGGGGAGCTGTTTTTT.

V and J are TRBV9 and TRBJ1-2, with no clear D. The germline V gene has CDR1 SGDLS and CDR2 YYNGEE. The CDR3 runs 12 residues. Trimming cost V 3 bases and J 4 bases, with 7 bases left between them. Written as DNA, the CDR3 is TGTGCCAGCAGCGCTCTTCCCTATGGCTACACCTTC. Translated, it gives CASSALPYGYTF.

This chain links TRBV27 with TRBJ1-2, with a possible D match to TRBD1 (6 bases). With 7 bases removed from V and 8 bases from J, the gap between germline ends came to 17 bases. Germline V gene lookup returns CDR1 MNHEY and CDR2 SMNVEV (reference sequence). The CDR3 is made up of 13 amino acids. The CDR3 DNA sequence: TGTGCCAGCAAAGGGACAACTACGGGAGGCTACACCTTC. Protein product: CASKGTTTGGYTF.

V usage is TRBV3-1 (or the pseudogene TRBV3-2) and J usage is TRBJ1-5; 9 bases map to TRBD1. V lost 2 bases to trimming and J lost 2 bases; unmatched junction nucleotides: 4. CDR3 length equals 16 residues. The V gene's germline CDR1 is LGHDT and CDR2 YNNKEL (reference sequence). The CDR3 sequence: CASSQTGGWGNQPQHF. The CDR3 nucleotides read TGTGCCAGCAGCCAAACAGGGGGCTGGGGCAATCAGCCCCAGCATTTT.

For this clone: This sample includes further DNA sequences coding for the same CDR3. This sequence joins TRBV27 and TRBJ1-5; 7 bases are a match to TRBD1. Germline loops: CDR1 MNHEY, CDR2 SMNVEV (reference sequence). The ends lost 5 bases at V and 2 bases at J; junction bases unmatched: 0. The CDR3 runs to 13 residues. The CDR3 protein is CASSGQGNQPQHF. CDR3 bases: TGTGCCAGCAGTGGACAGGGCAATCAGCCCCAGCATTTT.

The CDR3 spells CSVEAGGLGYGYTF. The DNA of the CDR3 is TGCAGCGTTGAAGCTGGAGGGCTCGGCTATGGCTACACCTTC. The chain couples TRBV29-1 to TRBJ1-2; D is ambiguous. Germline CDR1 is SQVTM and CDR2 is ANQGSEA. The CDR3 is 14 amino acids. V was shortened by 1 base and J by 4 bases, with 13 bases between the two germline ends. Full variable domain (remainder filled in from reference TRBV29-1 and TRBJ1-2): SAVISQKPSRDICQRGTSLTIQCQVDSQVTMMFWYRQQPGQSLTLIATANQGSEATYESGFVIDKFPISRPNLTFSTLTVSNMSPEDSSIYLCSVEAGGLGYGYTFGSGTRLTVV.